These 13 T cell receptor beta chains originate from one sample sequenced in a study of human T cells and chemical hapten exposure (dated by TCRdb to the early 2020s). Libraries were built with 5' RACE. The sequencing machine was an Illumina MiSeq. TCRdb redid the processing of the public reads, applying fastp at Q25 and MiXCR, and retained in-frame beta chains. Rows are combined by CDR3 protein, so each entry shows the most common genes and DNA. The sample includes 110,000 or so distinct CDR3 sequences, with approximately 19% observed a single time. The ten most abundant clones make up 2.8% of the sample. Total RNA was extracted from unfractionated whole blood collected in Tempus Blood RNA tubes. These receptor sequences come from a human donor in good health.

This clonotype has more than one count but fewer than ten. J is TRBJ1-5 and V is TRBV6-6, with D perhaps matching TRBD1 (6 bases). V lost 6 bases to trimming and J lost 2 bases, with 14 bases between them. There are 15 residues in the CDR3. Germline assignment: CDR1 MNHNY and CDR2 SVGAGI (reference sequence). CDR3 sequence reads: CASRETGNGNQPQHF. CDR3 DNA sequence: TGTGCCAGCAGAGAAACAGGGAACGGCAATCAGCCCCAGCATTTT.

This clonotype was observed a handful of times. V usage is TRBV2 and J usage is TRBJ2-7; perhaps TRBD1 as D (6 bases). The germline V gene encodes CDR1 SNHLY and CDR2 FYNNEI. Trimming stripped 0 bases from V and 6 bases from J, with 9 bases between. This CDR3 contains 13 residues. CDR3 nucleotides: TGTGCCAGCAGTGAAGCTCGAGGGGGCGAGCAGTACTTC. This translates into CASSEARGGEQYF. The whole variable domain, remainder taken from reference TRBV2 and TRBJ2-7, is EPEVTQTPSHQVTQMGQEVILRCVPISNHLYFYWYRQILGQKVEFLVSFYNNEISEKSEIFDDQFSVERPDGSNFTLKIRSTKLEDSAMYFCASSEARGGEQYFGPGTRLTVT.

This clonotype was seen only a few times. The gene calls are TRBV5-8 and TRBJ1-4; 7 positions agree with TRBD1. CDR1 and CDR2 from the germline V gene are SGHTS and YDEGEE. The V gene end was trimmed by 2 bases and the J gene end by 7 bases; junction bases not matched to a gene: 8. The CDR3 length is 15 residues. The CDR3 reads CASSFDGTDREKLFF. The CDR3 DNA reads TGTGCCAGCAGCTTCGATGGGACAGACCGTGAAAAACTGTTTTTT.

In this sample, this clonotype turned up a few times. DNA for the CDR3: TGTGCCACCAGTGCTTCACTAGGTACAGAGCAAGAGACCCAGTACTTC. It is translated as CATSASLGTEQETQYF. The chain has TRBV24-1 and TRBJ2-5, with D perhaps matching TRBD2 (5 bases). The CDR3 is 16 amino acids. Trimming pared 5 bases from V and 2 bases from J, leaving 17 bases between. CDR1 is KGHDR and CDR2 is SFDVKD in the germline V gene.

The sample holds a few counts of this clonotype. This sequence joins TRBV2 and TRBJ2-7; 11 nucleotides line up with TRBD1. The CDR3 length is 14 residues. V dropped 4 bases and J dropped 3; count of bases not matched to a gene: 2. From germline, CDR1 is SNHLY and CDR2 FYNNEI. The DNA for the CDR3 is TGTGCCAGCAGTGGGGACAGGGGGTTCTACGAGCAGTACTTC. It translates to CASSGDRGFYEQYF.

This clonotype was counted between two and nine times. The V gene is TRBV20-1, the J gene TRBJ2-1; no firm D call. This CDR3 has 15 residues. Germline values: CDR1 DFQATT, CDR2 SNEGSKA (reference sequence). Trimming took 1 base from V and 0 from J, leaving 10 bases between them. CDR3 sequence reads: CSARASAVSYNEQFF. As DNA, the CDR3 is TGCAGTGCTAGAGCTTCGGCAGTCTCCTACAATGAGCAGTTCTTC.

This clonotype has a handful of counts. Written as DNA, the CDR3 is TGCGCCAGCACCCTGGGGTCCGGACTAGCGGGAAAGGGGGAGCTGTTTTTT. Its translation: CASTLGSGLAGKGELFF. The V and J genes are TRBV5-1 and TRBJ2-2; 12 bases line up with TRBD2. Germline lookup yields CDR1 SGHRS and CDR2 YFSETQ. The CDR3 spans 17 residues. The V and J ends lost 6 bases and 8 bases, in that order; junction bases with no gene match: 14. The whole variable domain, filled in from reference TRBV5-1 and TRBJ2-2, reads KAGVTQTPRYLIKTRGQQVTLSCSPISGHRSVSWYQQTPGQGLQFLFEYFSETQRNKGNFPGRFSGRQFSNSRSEMNVSTLELGDSALYLCASTLGSGLAGKGELFFGEGSRLTVL.

This rearrangement joins TRBV24-1 to TRBJ1-5, with D possibly being TRBD1 (5 bases). This CDR3 is built from 13 residues. Germline V gene sequence: CDR1 KGHDR, CDR2 SFDVKD. V lost 6 bases, J lost 4 bases, and 9 bases lay in between. The CDR3 loop is CATSLEGNQPQHF. In DNA, the CDR3 is TGTGCCACCAGTTTGGAGGGGAATCAGCCCCAGCATTTT.

The CDR3 bases are TGTGCCAGCAGGCTCCGGAAGGCCCAACCGGGGGGTGATGAGCAGTTCTTC. Protein: CASRLRKAQPGGDEQFF. The chain links TRBV3-1 to TRBJ2-1, with 7 bases lining up with TRBD2. Germline V gene sequence: CDR1 LGHDT, CDR2 YNNKEL (reference sequence). The CDR3 has 17 amino acids. Germline trimming cut 6 bases from V and 8 bases from J; bases unmatched to any gene: 19.

This clonotype was seen a single time. V is TRBV10-3 and J is TRBJ2-3, with TRBD2 identical over 8 bases. The CDR3 has 14 residues. The germline V gene has CDR1 ENHRY and CDR2 SYGVKD. The V and J ends lost 8 bases and 0 bases, in that order; junction bases with no gene match: 4. CDR3 region: CAIRSGASTDTQYF. The CDR3 coding sequence is TGTGCCATCCGTAGCGGGGCTAGCACAGATACGCAGTATTTT.

CDR3 DNA: TGCAGTGCCGTCCTTAGCGGGAGACGCGAGCAGTACTTC. Translation: CSAVLSGRREQYF. V and J are TRBV20-1 and TRBJ2-7, with 9 nucleotides matching TRBD2. Germline lookup yields CDR1 DFQATT and CDR2 SNEGSKA (reference sequence). The length of the CDR3 is 13 residues. V trimming: 6 bases; J trimming: 6 bases; junction bases outside the gene matches: 9.

The J gene is TRBJ2-7, the V gene TRBV9, with 9 bases identical to TRBD2. V dropped 0 bases and J dropped 7; count of bases not matched to a gene: 8. Germline V CDR1 and CDR2: SGDLS, YYNGEE. This CDR3 has 15 amino acids. The CDR3 here is CASSVDGTSYGEQYF. The CDR3, as DNA: TGTGCCAGCAGCGTAGACGGGACTAGCTATGGTGAGCAGTACTTC.

The genes are TRBV3-1 and TRBJ2-7; 10 bases map to TRBD1. The CDR3 spans 14 residues. V shed 1 base and J 7 bases; nucleotides not matched to a gene: 4. Germline CDR1 and CDR2: LGHDT and YNNKEL (reference sequence). For the CDR3, the DNA is TGTGCCAGCAGCCAAGGAGGACAGGGGGGAGAGCAGTACTTC. Translated, it gives CASSQGGQGGEQYF.